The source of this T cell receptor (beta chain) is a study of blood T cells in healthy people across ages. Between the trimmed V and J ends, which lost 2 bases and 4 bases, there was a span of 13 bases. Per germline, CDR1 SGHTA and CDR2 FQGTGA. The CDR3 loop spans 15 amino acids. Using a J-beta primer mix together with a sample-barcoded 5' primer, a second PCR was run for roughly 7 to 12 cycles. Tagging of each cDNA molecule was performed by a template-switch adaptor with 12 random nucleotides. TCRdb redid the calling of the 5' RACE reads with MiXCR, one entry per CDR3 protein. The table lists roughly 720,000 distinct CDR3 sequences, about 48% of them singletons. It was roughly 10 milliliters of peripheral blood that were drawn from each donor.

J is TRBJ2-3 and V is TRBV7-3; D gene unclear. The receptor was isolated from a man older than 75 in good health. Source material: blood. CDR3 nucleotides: TGTGCCAGCAGCTTATTGCCCGAGAGTCCAGATACGCAGTATTTT. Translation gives CASSLLPESPDTQYF.